The 19 T cell receptor beta chains in this list originate from one sample, sequenced in a study of neurological immune-mediated disorders. TCRdb re-analysed the 5' RACE reads in MiXCR, keeping a single row per CDR3 protein. The data show under 80,000 distinct CDR3 sequences, with approximately 4.1% seen just once and 1% to 1.5% held by the top ten. The sample consisted of PBMCs. These receptors were taken from a man aged 25 to 40 with multiple sclerosis.

This clonotype was observed many times. V is TRBV6-1 and J is TRBJ1-1; D perhaps matches TRBD1 (5 bases). The germline V gene encodes CDR1 MNHNS and CDR2 SASEGT. CDR3 length: 17 residues. Trimming removed 0 bases at V and 2 bases at J, with 16 bases between. The CDR3, as DNA: TGTGCCAGCAGTGAAGCGCTTCGGGGCAGTATAAACACTGAAGCTTTCTTT. Encoded protein: CASSEALRGSINTEAFF.

The table lists this clonotype with many counts. The chain links TRBV5-5 to TRBJ1-1; TRBD1 matches 9 bases. The CDR3 runs 15 residues. J gave up 4 bases and V 4 bases, and 8 bases lay outside the gene matches. Germline V gene lookup returns CDR1 SGHKS and CDR2 YYEKEE (reference sequence). The CDR3 bases are TGTGCCAGCAGCCCACCCGGGACAGGGAGCACTGAAGCTTTCTTT. Translated, it gives CASSPPGTGSTEAFF. Full variable domain (outside the CDR3, taken from reference TRBV5-5 and TRBJ1-1): DAGVTQSPTHLIKTRGQQVTLRCSPISGHKSVSWYQQVLGQGPQFIFQYYEKEERGRGNFPDRFSARQFPNYSSELNVNALLLGDSALYLCASSPPGTGSTEAFFGQGTRLTVV.

This clonotype has only a few counts. The junction departs from the called germline gene at one end, perhaps through a read error. The chain has TRBV5-1 and TRBJ1-6; possibly TRBD1 for D (6 bases). The CDR3 spans 17 residues. The V gene's germline CDR1 is SGHRS and CDR2 YFSETQ. CDR3 in amino acids: CASSLGRGRSYNSPLNF. DNA for the CDR3: TGCGCCAGCAGCTTAGGACGGGGGCGATCCTATAATTCACCCCTCAACTTT.

This clonotype was observed at least ten times. The V call is TRBV20-1, the J call TRBJ2-4; maybe TRBD1 (5 bases). CDR1 is DFQATT and CDR2 is SNEGSKA in the germline V gene (reference sequence). V lost 0 bases and J lost 3, with 9 bases in between. The CDR3 covers 14 residues. The CDR3: CSARDQGHKNIQYF. The CDR3 nucleotides are TGCAGTGCTAGAGATCAAGGACACAAAAACATTCAGTACTTC.

This clonotype was observed at least ten times. V and J are TRBV4-2 and TRBJ2-7; 7 nucleotides match TRBD1. Trimming cost V 4 bases and J 2 bases; bases outside gene matches: 5. The germline V gene has CDR1 LGHNA and CDR2 YNFKEQ. The CDR3 runs to 14 residues. In DNA form, the CDR3 reads TGTGCCAGCAGCCCCCGGGACAGCGCCTACGAGCAGTACTTC. Amino acids: CASSPRDSAYEQYF.

This clonotype was picked up many times. V gene TRBV12-3 or TRBV12-4 combines with J gene TRBJ2-2, with D unresolved. CDR3 length equals 13 residues. Trimming left V 5 bases short and J 3 bases short, with 7 bases between. The CDR3 DNA reads TGTGCCAGCAGTCCGACTTACACCGGGGAGCTGTTTTTT. This translates into CASSPTYTGELFF.

This clonotype was recorded at least ten times. CDR3 residues: CASSSIRDRDTEAFF. The CDR3 nucleotides are TGTGCCAGCAGTTCTATCCGGGACAGGGACACTGAAGCTTTCTTT. The genes are TRBV6-9 and TRBJ1-1, with 9 bases that match TRBD1. CDR1 is MNHGY, CDR2 SVAAGI, per germline. V lost 4 bases to trimming and J lost 3 bases; unmatched junction nucleotides: 6. This CDR3 region has 15 residues.

This clonotype occurred many times. V gene TRBV5-6 combines with J gene TRBJ2-3, with D possibly matching TRBD2 (5 bases). Deletions cut 6 bases from V and 4 bases from J, with 15 bases between. The CDR3 consists of 14 residues. CDR1 and CDR2 from the germline V gene are SGHDT and YYEEEE. As DNA, the CDR3 is TGTGCCAGCACCCAAGATACGGGGTCAGATACGCAGTATTTT. Its translation is CASTQDTGSDTQYF.

Ten or more counts support this clonotype. This rearrangement joins TRBV12-3 or TRBV12-4 to TRBJ2-7; D remains unclear. V gave up 2 bases and J gave up 1 base, with 6 bases separating them. The CDR3 runs to 13 residues. CDR3 sequence: CASSLPQSYEQYF. The CDR3 DNA sequence: TGTGCCAGCAGTTTACCCCAGTCCTACGAGCAGTACTTC.

This clonotype was seen ten or more times. This rearrangement joins TRBV2 to TRBJ1-5, with D maybe TRBD1 (5 bases). CDR1 and CDR2 (germline): SNHLY, FYNNEI. The CDR3 runs to 13 residues. Trimming shortened V by 8 bases and J by 1 base, and 9 bases separated the two germline ends. CDR3 sequence (DNA): TGTGCCAGCCGACACAGGAGCAATCAGCCCCAGCATTTT. Protein: CASRHRSNQPQHF.

The sample holds a few counts of this clonotype. This rearrangement joins TRBV20-1 to TRBJ2-2; D is uncertain. The CDR3 has 15 residues. The germline V and J ends were trimmed by 2 bases and 0 bases, with 10 bases remaining between them. Germline V gene data show CDR1 as DFQATT and CDR2 as SNEGSKA (reference sequence). CDR3 sequence: CSARPREPNTGELFF. The CDR3 DNA follows: TGCAGTGCTAGACCCCGCGAGCCGAACACCGGGGAGCTGTTTTTT.

This clonotype came up a few times. A much larger clonotype is one base distant, so this may be a read error. This chain joins TRBV7-8 and TRBJ2-1; D ambiguous. This CDR3 is built from 13 residues. V was cut by 2 bases and J by 9 bases, with 11 bases left in between. Germline V lookup: CDR1 SGHVS, CDR2 FQNEAQ. This CDR3 reads CASSLKHGSEQFF. Here the CDR3 DNA reads TGTGCCAGCAGCTTAAAGCACGGCTCTGAGCAGTTCTTC.

This clonotype has a count of ten or more. The chain links TRBV20-1 to TRBJ2-5, with D possibly being TRBD1 (5 bases). Trimming left V 5 bases short and J 7 bases short, with 11 bases between. Germline V gene lookup returns CDR1 DFQATT and CDR2 SNEGSKA (reference sequence). The CDR3 is 11 residues long. DNA for the CDR3: TGCAGTGCTCTTCGCCAGGGGACCCAGTACTTC. It specifies CSALRQGTQYF.

This clonotype has at least ten counts. This sequence joins TRBV7-2 and TRBJ2-5; D is ambiguous. Germline V gene data show CDR1 as SGHTA and CDR2 as FQGNSA. The CDR3 spans 13 residues. V lost 0 bases and J 7 bases, leaving 9 bases between the germline ends. CDR3 protein: CASSLAYESTQYF. The CDR3 DNA reads TGTGCCAGCAGCTTAGCCTATGAGTCGACCCAGTACTTC.

This clonotype was seen repeatedly, ten times or more. The rearrangement links TRBV12-3 or TRBV12-4 to TRBJ2-1; D is unresolved. With 1 base removed from V and 2 bases from J, the gap between germline ends came to 9 bases. This CDR3 has 15 amino acids. The CDR3 spells CASSLGSGPYNEQFF. The CDR3 bases are TGTGCCAGCAGTTTAGGTAGTGGACCCTACAATGAGCAGTTCTTC.

This clonotype was observed at least ten times. V and J are TRBV15 and TRBJ2-5; 7 bases are shared with TRBD1. Germline V gene lookup returns CDR1 LNHNV and CDR2 YYDKDF (reference sequence). This CDR3 is 14 amino acids long. Germline trimming cut 1 base from V and 1 base from J; bases unmatched to any gene: 0. Here the CDR3 DNA reads TGTGCCACCAGCAGAGGACAGGGCCAAGAGACCCAGTACTTC. Amino acids: CATSRGQGQETQYF.

This clonotype was observed at least ten times. The rearrangement uses TRBV7-2 and TRBJ2-5; D not resolved. This CDR3 is built from 12 residues. Germline assignment: CDR1 SGHTA and CDR2 FQGNSA. V was pared by 2 bases and J by 4 bases, with 5 bases between. CDR3 residues: CASSLSAETQYF. CDR3 in DNA: TGTGCCAGCAGCTTATCGGCAGAGACCCAGTACTTC.

In its sample, this clonotype was seen many times. This chain links TRBV29-1 with TRBJ1-1; 7 bases line up with TRBD1. CDR3 length: 11 residues. CDR1 SQVTM and CDR2 ANQGSEA come from the germline V gene. The V and J ends lost 8 bases and 9 bases, in that order; junction bases with no gene match: 9. CDR3 loop: CSPWEGQQAFF. The CDR3 DNA sequence: TGCAGCCCATGGGAGGGACAGCAAGCTTTCTTT.

The sample holds many counts of this clonotype. V usage is TRBV12-3 or TRBV12-4 and J usage is TRBJ2-7; 8 bases are a match to TRBD1. CDR3 length equals 14 residues. V trimming: 5 bases; J trimming: 6 bases; junction bases outside the gene matches: 9. Here the CDR3 DNA reads TGTGCCAGCAGTGCAGAGAGGACAGGGTTCGAGCAGTACTTC. Protein: CASSAERTGFEQYF.